A single sample gave rise to the 32 T cell receptor beta chains below, sequenced in a study of T cells in Graves' hyperthyroidism and ophthalmopathy. RNA transcripts gave rise to amplified TCR beta CDR3 regions. With the HTBI primer set, the TCR CDR3 went through a first round of RT-PCR. MiXCR, run by TCRdb on the multiplex PCR reads, gives a single entry per CDR3 protein. The sample records approximately 600,000 distinct CDR3 sequences, 20% to 25% being singletons. The material sequenced was blood. The receptors were sampled from a man aged 30-40 years with Graves' ophthalmopathy.

The CDR3 spells CASSYSFPGGTSTDTQYF. CDR3 DNA sequence: TGTGCCAGCAGTTACTCTTTCCCAGGGGGCACTAGCACAGATACGCAGTATTTT. This chain uses TRBV6-5 with TRBJ2-3; TRBD1 matches 8 bases. This CDR3 region has 18 residues. In germline, CDR1 is MNHEY, CDR2 SVGAGI. V dropped 0 bases and J dropped 0; count of bases not matched to a gene: 8.

This clonotype was observed a handful of times. The V call is TRBV18, the J call TRBJ2-7, with D uncertain. Germline CDR1 is KGHSH and CDR2 is LQKENI. This CDR3 is built from 14 residues. V shed 0 bases and J shed 4 bases, with 10 bases lying between them. CDR3: CASSPPFRRYEQYF. The CDR3 DNA reads TGTGCCAGCTCACCACCGTTCAGGAGATACGAGCAGTACTTC.

V and J are TRBV27 and TRBJ2-1; TRBD2 aligns across 10 bases. From germline, CDR1 is MNHEY and CDR2 SMNVEV (reference sequence). This CDR3 spans 16 amino acids. Germline trimming cut 5 bases from V and 6 bases from J; bases unmatched to any gene: 10. The CDR3 bases are TGTGCCAGCAGTCTGACTAGCGGGCGACGATTCAATGAGCAGTTCTTC. Translation: CASSLTSGRRFNEQFF.

CDR3 coding DNA: TGTGCCAGCAGCTTATTGATAGTCTCCTACAATGAGCAGTTCTTC. Translation: CASSLLIVSYNEQFF. V is TRBV7-9 and J is TRBJ2-1; D ambiguous. The V gene lost 2 bases and the J gene lost 0 bases, with 8 bases spanning the gap. Germline CDR1 and CDR2: SEHNR and FQNEAQ (reference sequence). The CDR3 covers 15 residues.

This clonotype came up many times. This chain links TRBV20-1 with TRBJ1-5; possibly TRBD1 for D (5 bases). The ends were cut back, 6 bases at V and 5 bases at J, with 20 bases in the middle. Per germline, CDR1 DFQATT and CDR2 SNEGSKA (reference sequence). This CDR3 region has 15 residues. The CDR3 sequence: CSARVGRGSYQPQHF. The CDR3, as DNA: TGCAGTGCCAGGGTAGGACGGGGTTCTTATCAGCCCCAGCATTTT.

The chain employs TRBV30 and TRBJ1-1; TRBD1 agrees at 7 bases. This CDR3 spans 17 amino acids. The J segment lost 0 bases and the V segment lost 5 bases, leaving 15 bases of the junction unmatched. Germline loops: CDR1 GTSNPN, CDR2 SVGIG (reference sequence). The CDR3 loop is CAWPRQGRVGLNTEAFF. CDR3 in DNA: TGTGCCTGGCCGAGACAGGGCCGGGTGGGGCTGAACACTGAAGCTTTCTTT.

The genes are TRBV24-1 and TRBJ2-1, with a tentative D call TRBD1 (5 bases). Germline lookup yields CDR1 KGHDR and CDR2 SFDVKD. Trimming removed 0 bases from V and 9 bases from J, with 8 bases in between. The CDR3 is 13 amino acids. CDR3: CATSDLKGAEQFF. The CDR3 DNA sequence: TGTGCCACCAGTGATTTGAAAGGGGCTGAGCAGTTCTTC.

This clonotype occurred a few times. The chain employs TRBV7-9 and TRBJ1-2; no firm D call. CDR3 length: 15 residues. CDR1 is SEHNR and CDR2 is FQNEAQ in the germline V gene (reference sequence). V dropped 0 bases and J dropped 0 bases, with 8 bases sitting between them. The CDR3 spells CASSLAAGANYGYTF. The CDR3 DNA follows: TGTGCCAGCAGCTTAGCAGCCGGAGCTAACTATGGCTACACCTTC.

The rearrangement joins TRBV11-2 to TRBJ2-1; 8 nucleotides match TRBD2. Trimming at V came to 3 bases and at J to 6 bases, leaving 7 bases not matched to a gene. Per the germline V gene, CDR1 is SGHAT and CDR2 is FQNNGV. The CDR3 consists of 15 residues. CDR3 coding DNA: TGTGCCAGCAGCTTCTTCGGGGGGGTGGGCAATGAGCAGTTCTTC. Residues: CASSFFGGVGNEQFF. The full variable domain, its missing parts supplied by reference TRBV11-2 and TRBJ2-1, is EAGVAQSPRYKIIEKRQSVAFWCNPISGHATLYWYQQILGQGPKLLIQFQNNGVVDDSQLPKDRFSAERLKGVDSTLKIQPAKLEDSAVYLCASSFFGGVGNEQFFGPGTRLTVL.

This clonotype came up many times. The gene calls are TRBV6-1 and TRBJ1-2; D may be TRBD1 (6 bases). V was pared by 6 bases and J by 6 bases, with 14 bases between. The CDR3 spans 13 residues. Germline V gives CDR1 MNHNS, CDR2 SASEGT. DNA for the CDR3: TGTGCCAGCAGAGAACAGGGACTGCATGGCTACACCTTC. Encoded protein: CASREQGLHGYTF.

This clonotype was detected a few times. This rearrangement joins TRBV20-1 to TRBJ1-5, with D perhaps TRBD1 (6 bases). Germline lookup yields CDR1 DFQATT and CDR2 SNEGSKA (reference sequence). The V gene lost 1 base and the J gene lost 0 bases, with 13 bases spanning the gap. This CDR3 is built from 16 residues. CDR3 in amino acids: CSARGTAPYSNQPQHF. CDR3 DNA: TGCAGTGCTAGAGGGACAGCCCCCTATAGCAATCAGCCCCAGCATTTT.

This clonotype was counted a few times. V is TRBV12-3 or TRBV12-4 and J is TRBJ2-7, with TRBD1 identical over 7 bases. The V gene end was trimmed by 11 bases and the J gene end by 2 bases; junction bases not matched to a gene: 6. This CDR3 region has 12 residues. The CDR3 region is CASQGETYEQYF. CDR3 sequence (DNA): TGTGCCTCCCAGGGGGAGACCTACGAGCAGTACTTC.

This chain uses TRBV3-1 with TRBJ2-1; D is perhaps TRBD1 or TRBD2 (5 bases each). In germline, CDR1 is LGHDT, CDR2 YNNKEL (reference sequence). Trimming shortened V by 0 bases and J by 0 bases, and 12 bases separated the two germline ends. The CDR3 consists of 17 residues. CDR3 in DNA: TGTGCCAGCAGCCAAGAATTCGGGACGAGCTCCTACAATGAGCAGTTCTTC. This sequence encodes CASSQEFGTSSYNEQFF.

This clonotype was seen a handful of times. The genes are TRBV19 and TRBJ1-6; TRBD1 might be the D (5 bases). Trimming took off 5 bases at V and 6 bases at J, with 17 bases between the two ends. Germline V gives CDR1 LNHDA, CDR2 SQIVND (reference sequence). The CDR3 contains 16 residues. The CDR3: CASSQPLGTANSPLHF. CDR3 in DNA: TGTGCCAGTAGTCAACCCCTTGGGACGGCTAATTCACCCCTCCACTTT.

This rearrangement joins TRBV7-3 to TRBJ2-1, with 8 bases matching TRBD2. In germline, CDR1 is SGHTA, CDR2 FQGTGA. V trimming: 0 bases; J trimming: 8 bases; junction bases outside the gene matches: 9. This CDR3 is 16 amino acids long. The CDR3 loop is CASSLTWTSITDEQFF. In nucleotides, the CDR3 is TGTGCCAGCAGCTTAACGTGGACTAGCATCACAGATGAGCAGTTCTTC.

The chain uses TRBV5-6 and TRBJ2-7; D is uncertain. Germline-derived CDR1 and CDR2 are SGHDT and YYEEEE. The CDR3 contains 14 residues. Trimming pared 1 base from V and 2 bases from J, leaving 10 bases between. CDR3 nucleotides: TGTGCCAGCAGCTTGTCCCTCAAGACCTACGAGCAGTACTTC. This sequence encodes CASSLSLKTYEQYF. Together with reference TRBV5-6 and TRBJ2-7, the CDR3 gives the full variable domain: DAGVTQSPTHLIKTRGQQVTLRCSPKSGHDTVSWYQQALGQGPQFIFQYYEEEERQRGNFPDRFSGHQFPNYSSELNVNALLLGDSALYLCASSLSLKTYEQYFGPGTRLTVT.

The chain has TRBV20-1 and TRBJ1-2; 12 bases map to TRBD1. Unmatched junction bases numbered 15, after V lost 6 bases and J lost 4 bases. The CDR3 loop spans 17 amino acids. CDR1 is DFQATT, CDR2 SNEGSKA, per germline (reference sequence). This CDR3 reads CSAPQSGTGGAGYGYTF. The CDR3 DNA is TGCAGTGCCCCTCAGTCCGGGACAGGGGGCGCTGGCTATGGCTACACCTTC.

This rearrangement joins TRBV10-3 to TRBJ2-5; perhaps TRBD1 as D (5 bases). Trimming removed 5 bases at V and 4 bases at J, with 8 bases between. Germline loops: CDR1 ENHRY, CDR2 SYGVKD. The length of the CDR3 is 12 residues. CDR3 nucleotide sequence: TGTGCCATCAGTCCCCAGGGAGAGACCCAGTACTTC. It yields the protein CAISPQGETQYF.

This clonotype came up many times. J is TRBJ2-7 and V is TRBV28, with 13 bases aligning to TRBD2. Trimming cost V 6 bases and J 6 bases; bases outside gene matches: 5. The germline CDR1 and CDR2 sequences are MDHEN and SYDVKM. This CDR3 is built from 14 residues. This chain's CDR3 is CASRRLAGGGEQYF. The CDR3 DNA is TGTGCCAGCAGAAGACTAGCGGGAGGCGGCGAGCAGTACTTC. Variable domain in full (rest from reference TRBV28 and TRBJ2-7): DVKVTQSSRYLVKRTGEKVFLECVQDMDHENMFWYRQDPGLGLRLIYFSYDVKMKEKGDIPEGYSVSREKKERFSLILESASTNQTSMYLCASRRLAGGGEQYFGPGTRLTVT.

The chain has TRBV5-1 and TRBJ2-3; 7 positions match TRBD2. V gave up 7 bases and J gave up 0 bases; unmatched junction bases: 8. CDR3 length equals 15 residues. Germline V lookup: CDR1 SGHRS, CDR2 YFSETQ. CDR3 region: CASALAGVSTDTQYF. The CDR3 DNA follows: TGCGCCAGCGCCCTGGCGGGAGTTAGCACAGATACGCAGTATTTT. Full variable domain (missing parts from reference TRBV5-1 and TRBJ2-3): KAGVTQTPRYLIKTRGQQVTLSCSPISGHRSVSWYQQTPGQGLQFLFEYFSETQRNKGNFPGRFSGRQFSNSRSEMNVSTLELGDSALYLCASALAGVSTDTQYFGPGTRLTVL.

Of note for this clonotype: This may be a read error, as it is one base from a much larger clone. The chain carries TRBV30 and TRBJ1-1; maybe TRBD1 (5 bases). V lost 5 bases to trimming and J lost 11 bases, with 15 bases between them. The CDR3 totals 11 residues. Germline assignment: CDR1 GTSNPN and CDR2 SVGIG (reference sequence). The CDR3 protein is CAWVGPHRAFF. The CDR3 DNA sequence: TGTGCCTGGGTCGGGCCTCACAGGGCTTTCTTT.

The gene calls are TRBV6-1 and TRBJ1-1; the D gene is possibly TRBD1 (6 bases). The germline V gene has CDR1 MNHNS and CDR2 SASEGT. This CDR3 is 16 amino acids long. V was shortened by 3 bases and J by 1 base, with 15 bases between the two germline ends. CDR3 residues: CASSDDQGTTNTEAFF. The CDR3 region has the DNA TGTGCCAGCAGTGATGACCAAGGGACAACGAACACTGAAGCTTTCTTT.

In its sample, this clonotype was seen a few times. This chain uses TRBV6-2 or TRBV6-3 with TRBJ2-3, with D possibly being TRBD2 (6 bases). Trimming cost V 6 bases and J 2 bases, with 15 bases left between them. The CDR3 spans 15 residues. Germline CDR1 MNHEY, CDR2 SVGEGT. CDR3 DNA sequence: TGTGCCAGCAGCCCATGGGCGGGAACCACAGATACGCAGTATTTT. It yields the protein CASSPWAGTTDTQYF.

This clonotype has ten or more counts. The V and J genes are TRBV11-2 and TRBJ1-1, with D perhaps TRBD1 (5 bases). V lost 4 bases and J lost 10, with 13 bases in between. CDR3 length: 12 residues. Germline V gives CDR1 SGHAT, CDR2 FQNNGV. The CDR3 spells CASSSPSGLAFF. CDR3 in DNA: TGTGCCAGCAGCTCACCCTCAGGGTTAGCTTTCTTT.

This clonotype turned up a few times. The rearrangement joins TRBV20-1 to TRBJ2-1; D assignment may be TRBD1 or TRBD2 (5 bases each). The ends were cut back, 0 bases at V and 7 bases at J, with 19 bases in the middle. Germline V gives CDR1 DFQATT, CDR2 SNEGSKA (reference sequence). This CDR3 region has 16 residues. CDR3 loop: CSARDLQGVYSNEQFF. In DNA form, the CDR3 reads TGCAGTGCTAGAGATCTTCAGGGAGTCTACTCGAATGAGCAGTTCTTC.

This clonotype was found many times. The genes are TRBV30 and TRBJ2-7, with 8 bases identical to TRBD1. The V gene's germline CDR1 is GTSNPN and CDR2 SVGIG (reference sequence). Trimming at V came to 1 base and at J to 6 bases, leaving 5 bases not matched to a gene. The CDR3 is 13 amino acids. CDR3 sequence (DNA): TGTGCCTGGAGTGCAGGGGGCCAAGGCGAGCAGTACTTC. Amino acids: CAWSAGGQGEQYF.

This clonotype was detected many times. The rearrangement links TRBV28 to TRBJ2-1, with 16 positions matching TRBD2. Germline CDR1 MDHEN, CDR2 SYDVKM. Trimming at V came to 4 bases and at J to 7 bases, leaving 10 bases not matched to a gene. This CDR3 comprises 18 residues. The CDR3 sequence is CASSSDWGTSGRGNEQFF. Here the CDR3 DNA reads TGTGCCAGCAGTTCCGATTGGGGGACTAGCGGGAGGGGTAATGAGCAGTTCTTC.

The chain uses TRBV16 and TRBJ1-2; TRBD1 agrees at 7 bases. Losses at the gene ends were 3 bases for V and 4 bases for J; bases not matched to a gene: 5. Germline loops: CDR1 KGHSY, CDR2 FQNENV. The CDR3 contains 14 residues. CDR3 residues: CASSHPGTAYGYTF. The CDR3 bases are TGTGCCAGCAGCCACCCCGGGACAGCCTATGGCTACACCTTC.

This clonotype occurred many times. This sequence joins TRBV5-1 and TRBJ2-7, with D perhaps TRBD1 or TRBD2 (5 bases each). CDR1 is SGHRS, CDR2 YFSETQ, per germline. The V end lost 6 bases, the J end lost 4 bases, and 17 bases lay between the germline ends. This CDR3 has 14 residues. The CDR3 spells CASKVGGEGYEQYF. The DNA for the CDR3 is TGCGCCAGCAAGGTTGGGGGAGAAGGATACGAGCAGTACTTC.

The V call is TRBV7-2, the J call TRBJ2-2; 12 bases agree with TRBD2. Losses at the gene ends were 3 bases for V and 3 bases for J; bases not matched to a gene: 2. Germline lookup yields CDR1 SGHTA and CDR2 FQGNSA. The CDR3 length is 16 residues. The CDR3 protein is CASSLGTSGYTGELFF. The CDR3 DNA reads as TGTGCCAGCAGCTTGGGGACTAGCGGGTACACCGGGGAGCTGTTTTTT. Looking up the rest from reference TRBV7-2 and TRBJ2-2 gives the full variable domain: GAGVSQSPSNKVTEKGKDVELRCDPISGHTALYWYRQSLGQGLEFLIYFQGNSAPDKSGLPSDRFSAERTGGSVSTLTIQRTQQEDSAVYLCASSLGTSGYTGELFFGEGSRLTVL.

The CDR3 DNA is TGTGCCAGCAGTACACAGGGGGTTAGCTACGAGCAGTACTTC. Amino acid sequence: CASSTQGVSYEQYF. V gene TRBV12-3 or TRBV12-4 combines with J gene TRBJ2-7; TRBD1 matches 8 bases. CDR3 length equals 14 residues. With 5 bases clipped from V and 3 bases from J, the junction kept 6 bases outside the gene matches.

This clonotype has a handful of counts. The rearrangement links TRBV19 to TRBJ2-7; D ambiguous. Germline values: CDR1 LNHDA, CDR2 SQIVND (reference sequence). Between the trimmed V and J ends, which lost 5 bases and 7 bases, there was a span of 12 bases. The CDR3 consists of 12 residues. This CDR3 reads CASSATPVEQYF. CDR3 coding DNA: TGTGCCAGTAGTGCGACACCTGTGGAGCAGTACTTC.